This record concerns one TCR beta chain sequence. The antigen is unknown. This sample was included in a study of OX40 agonist ivuxolimab in advanced cancers. The study, taken as a whole, reports: CD4+ and CD8+ blood T cells expanded clonally by week 6 at 0.1 to 3.0 mg/kg. In general, CD8+ T cells held more expanded clones than CD4+ did, on average.

Trimming stripped 3 bases from V and 2 bases from J, with 19 bases between. The CDR3 has 17 residues. Germline values: CDR1 SGHAT, CDR2 FQNNGV. The repertoire was sequenced with immunoSEQ multiplex PCR; TCRdb's copy has only in-frame clones and lacks some. The sample includes some 68,000 clones, approximately 86% of them seen just once. The TCR sequence derives from an adult with an advanced solid tumor such as melanoma, head and neck, liver or kidney cancer. Material: CD4+ or CD8+ T cells sorted from blood, obtained in a trial of the OX40 agonist ivuxolimab. The chain links TRBV11-2 to TRBJ1-1, with unresolved D. CDR3 sequence reads: CASSLGGLLGLNTEAFF. The CDR3 DNA reads as TGTGCCAGCAGCTTGGGAGGACTATTGGGTTTAAACACTGAAGCTTTCTTT.